Included here is one TCR beta chain sequence, with context. The method was immunoSEQ multiplex PCR; TCRdb's version includes in-frame clones alone and lacks a portion of them. This sample carries some 93,000 clones, roughly 96% of them seen once, and the ten largest clones take 0.25% to 0.3%. These data belong to a study of technical replicates of blood from several donors. Sequenced sample: T cells isolated from PBMCs. This receptor was taken from a human donor in good health.

Written as DNA, the CDR3 is TGTGCCAGCAGCTTAGATGAGGGGGTCCCCTACGAGCAGTACTTC. Its protein product is CASSLDEGVPYEQYF. The chain joins TRBV7-6 to TRBJ2-7; TRBD1 is a possible D gene (6 bases). V shed 1 base and J shed 2 bases, with 12 bases lying between them. The CDR3 has 15 amino acids. Germline V gene sequence: CDR1 SGHVS, CDR2 FNYEAQ.